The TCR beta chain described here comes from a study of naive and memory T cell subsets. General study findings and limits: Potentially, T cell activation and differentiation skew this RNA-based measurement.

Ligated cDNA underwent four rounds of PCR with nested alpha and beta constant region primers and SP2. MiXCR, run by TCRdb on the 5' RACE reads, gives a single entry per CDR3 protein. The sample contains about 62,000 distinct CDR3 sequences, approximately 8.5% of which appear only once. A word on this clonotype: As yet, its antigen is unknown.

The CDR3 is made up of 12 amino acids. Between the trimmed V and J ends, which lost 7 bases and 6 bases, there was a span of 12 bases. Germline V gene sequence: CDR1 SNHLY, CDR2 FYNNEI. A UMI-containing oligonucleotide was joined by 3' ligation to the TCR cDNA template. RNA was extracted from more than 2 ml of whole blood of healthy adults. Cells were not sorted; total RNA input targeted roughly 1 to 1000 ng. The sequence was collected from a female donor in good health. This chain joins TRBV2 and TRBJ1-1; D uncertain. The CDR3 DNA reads TGTGCCAGCATTTCTTGGGTCTCTGAAGCTTTCTTT. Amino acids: CASISWVSEAFF.